This note documents a single T cell receptor (beta chain) sequence. This clonotype was observed at least ten times. Its antigen is still unknown. No qualities accompany the bases; no much larger clone lies one base away. The library was obtained by PCR. The instrument given in TCRdb is Illumina HiSeq 2500. Molecular barcoding was employed in the preparation of TCR libraries, with unique molecular identifiers being used to normalize TCRbeta repertoire quantification. The public reads were reprocessed in TCRdb via fastp at Q25 and MiXCR, keeping in-frame beta chains. Duplicate CDR3 protein sequences are folded into a single record with the most common DNA and genes. Present in this sample are about 500,000 distinct CDR3 sequences, 32% of which were seen just once. The ten largest clones take up under 3% of the sample. The data originate from a study of T-cell reconstitution after alpha-beta-depleted transplantation in children (TCRdb year 2016). In terms of the full investigation: Using TCR repertoire profiling, the study followed T-cell immune reconstitution in a quantitative way in children after TCRalphabeta/CD19-depleted allogeneic hematopoietic cell transplantation.

The TCR was taken from a human donor who donated a stem cell graft to a child with aplastic anemia. The sample consisted of PBMCs from the stem cell graft donor, taken from the stem cell graft.

This receptor carries the CDR3 CAISERVSVYNEQFF. The DNA sequence follows: TGTGCCATCAGTGAACGGGTTAGCGTTTACAATGAGCAGTTCTTC. The rearranged segments are TRBV10-3 and TRBJ2-1, with a tentative D gene TRBD2 over 5 matching bases. At the junction V is shortened by 3 bases and J by 4 bases, with 13 bases in between. Reading the germline V gene gives CDR1 ENHRY and CDR2 SYGVKD. Including the terminal cysteine and phenylalanine, the CDR3 comprises 15 residues. Kept here is only the CDR3 DNA, which spans 45 bases and is read in frame from base 1.